This T cell receptor (beta chain) was recovered during a study of cytomegalovirus exposure and HLA in healthy donors. Vbeta (60) and Jbeta (13) primers were used in the PCR. The table came from immunoSEQ multiplex PCR; TCRdb's copy has only in-frame clones and leaves some out. The table shows about 110,000 clones, with approximately 83% occurring only once. For this clone: What it binds is unknown.

This CDR3 is built from 15 residues. V lost 2 bases to trimming and J lost 2 bases; unmatched junction nucleotides: 4. The V gene's germline CDR1 is SGHTA and CDR2 FQGNSA. General observations from the study: Data from an earlier analysis indicated that most TCR beta V segments were productive either about 90% or about 30% of the time. Most subjects' HLA-A and HLA-B alleles were reportedly predicted from TCR beta sequences. Later analysis identified about 18,000 TCR beta sequences associated with HLA alleles, using a false discovery rate threshold of 0.05.

What was sequenced was PBMCs. This TCR derives from a woman under 30 in good health and CMV-seronegative. The chain carries TRBV7-2 and TRBJ2-3; TRBD1 matches 7 bases. The CDR3 region is CASSLLGQATDTQYF. The CDR3, as DNA: TGTGCCAGCAGCTTACTAGGACAGGCCACAGATACGCAGTATTTT.